Presented here are 6 T cell receptor beta chains from one specimen sequenced in a study of T cell changes during pregnancy in multiple sclerosis. Produced via immunoSEQ multiplex PCR; TCRdb's table is partial and in-frame only. The data show 35,000 or so clones, approximately 90% seen once. Material: CD4+ T cells from peripheral blood mononuclear cells, obtained after pregnancy. These receptors originate from a female donor with multiple sclerosis, enrolled in a pregnancy study.

This chain uses TRBV19 with TRBJ2-3; 10 bases map to TRBD2. The trim removed 6 bases at V and 4 bases at J, leaving 7 bases unmatched. The germline CDR1 and CDR2 sequences are LNHDA and SQIVND (reference sequence). The length of the CDR3 is 15 residues. CDR3 sequence: CASSRSSGSPDTQYF. CDR3 nucleotides: TGTGCCAGTAGCCGATCTAGCGGGAGCCCAGATACGCAGTATTTT.

Written as DNA, the CDR3 is TGTGCCAGCAGCTTAATAGCTGGGGCCAACGTCCTGACTTTC. Its protein is CASSLIAGANVLTF. The V and J genes are TRBV7-3 and TRBJ2-6; D is uncertain. Germline V gene lookup returns CDR1 SGHTA and CDR2 FQGTGA. V gave up 1 base and J gave up 2 bases, with 3 bases separating them. This CDR3 is 14 amino acids long.

This chain connects TRBV2 to TRBJ2-5, with D tentatively TRBD1 (5 bases). The germline V and J ends were trimmed by 9 bases and 4 bases, with 9 bases remaining between them. The CDR3 extends over 11 amino acids. Germline values: CDR1 SNHLY, CDR2 FYNNEI. The CDR3 region is CARGQGETQYF. The CDR3 region has the DNA TGTGCCAGGGGGCAAGGAGAGACCCAGTACTTC.

This chain links TRBV5-1 with TRBJ2-7, with TRBD2 as a possible D gene (5 bases). The CDR3 runs to 14 residues. The ends were cut back, 0 bases at V and 4 bases at J, with 11 bases in the middle. Germline CDR1 SGHRS, CDR2 YFSETQ. CDR3 bases: TGCGCCAGCAGCTTGGCTGCTCCGGGGTACGAGCAGTACTTC. Translation gives CASSLAAPGYEQYF.

V usage is TRBV4-2 and J usage is TRBJ2-5, with 8 bases that match TRBD1. From germline, CDR1 is LGHNA and CDR2 YNFKEQ. The CDR3 consists of 17 residues. V was pared by 0 bases and J by 7 bases, with 13 bases of the junction left unmatched. As DNA, the CDR3 is TGTGCCAGCAGCCAAGATAGTTCGGGACAGGTTTACGGGACCCAGTACTTC. Amino acid sequence: CASSQDSSGQVYGTQYF.

The chain has TRBV2 and TRBJ2-1, with D possibly TRBD2 on 6 matching bases. Germline CDR1 SNHLY, CDR2 FYNNEI. V was cut by 6 bases and J by 10 bases, with 16 bases left in between. The CDR3 has 13 amino acids. The CDR3: CASSALLAAEQFF. CDR3 nucleotides: TGTGCCAGCAGCGCTCTACTAGCCGCCGAGCAGTTCTTC.